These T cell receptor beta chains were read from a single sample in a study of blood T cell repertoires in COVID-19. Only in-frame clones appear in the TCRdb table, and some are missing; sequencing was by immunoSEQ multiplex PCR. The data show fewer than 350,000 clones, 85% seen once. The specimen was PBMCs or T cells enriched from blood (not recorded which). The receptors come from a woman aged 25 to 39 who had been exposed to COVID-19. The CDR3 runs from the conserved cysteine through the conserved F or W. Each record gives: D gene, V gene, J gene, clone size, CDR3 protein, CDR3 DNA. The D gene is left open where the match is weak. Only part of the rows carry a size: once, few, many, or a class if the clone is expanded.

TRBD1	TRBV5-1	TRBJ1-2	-	CASSASQGDRGYTF	TGCGCCAGCAGCGCATCACAGGGGGATCGTGGCTACACCTTC
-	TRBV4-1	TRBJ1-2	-	CASSQLALGGSYTF	TGCGCCAGCAGCCAACTAGCGCTGGGCGGAAGCTACACCTTC
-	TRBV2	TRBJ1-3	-	CASSKYGTINSGNTIYF	TGTGCCAGCTCCAAGTACGGGACAATTAACTCTGGAAACACCATATATTTT
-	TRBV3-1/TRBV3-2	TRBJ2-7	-	CASSLKDSTEQYF	TGTGCCAGCAGCCTGAAGGACAGCACAGAGCAGTACTTC
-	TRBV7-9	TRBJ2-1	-	CASSLFEFYNEQFF	TGTGCCAGCAGCTTATTTGAGTTTTACAATGAGCAGTTCTTC
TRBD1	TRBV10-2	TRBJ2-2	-	CASSPTGAGELFF	TGCGCCAGCAGTCCGACAGGGGCCGGGGAGCTGTTTTTT
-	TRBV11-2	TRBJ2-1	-	CASSLPGSYNEQFF	TGTGCCAGCAGCTTACCGGGTTCGTACAATGAGCAGTTCTTC
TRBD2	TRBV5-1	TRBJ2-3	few	CASSSLPAGGGTDTQYF	TGCGCCAGCAGCTCCCTCCCAGCGGGGGGCGGCACAGATACGCAGTATTTT
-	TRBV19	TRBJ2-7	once	CASNVRQDYEQYF	TGTGCCAGTAATGTCCGACAGGACTACGAGCAGTACTTC
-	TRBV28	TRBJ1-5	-	CASSFPQGKQPQHF	TGTGCCAGCAGTTTCCCTCAGGGAAAGCAGCCCCAGCATTTT
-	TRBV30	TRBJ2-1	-	CAWMTAQSEQFF	TGTGCCTGGATGACAGCCCAGAGTGAGCAGTTCTTC
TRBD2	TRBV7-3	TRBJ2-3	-	CASSPYPYSGSGVTDTQYF	TGTGCCAGCAGCCCTTACCCCTATAGCGGGAGTGGGGTGACAGATACGCAGTATTTT
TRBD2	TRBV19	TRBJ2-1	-	CASRSTSIYEQFF	TGTGCCAGTAGATCGACTAGCATCTATGAGCAGTTCTTC
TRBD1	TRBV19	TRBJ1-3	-	CASSKSRQGTGNTIYF	TGTGCCAGTAGTAAATCTCGACAGGGAACTGGAAACACCATATATTTT
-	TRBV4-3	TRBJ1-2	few	CASSQELGQSNYGYTF	TGCGCCAGCAGCCAAGAACTTGGACAGAGCAACTATGGCTACACCTTC
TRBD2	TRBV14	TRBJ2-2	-	CASSQRLAGPLWGELFF	TGTGCCAGCAGCCAAAGGCTAGCGGGACCCCTCTGGGGGGAGCTGTTTTTT
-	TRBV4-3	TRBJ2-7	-	CASSPGRTDSPYEQYF	TGCGCCAGCAGCCCGGGAAGGACGGACTCCCCCTACGAGCAGTACTTC
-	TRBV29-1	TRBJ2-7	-	CSVEAPGEYYEQYF	TGCAGCGTTGAAGCCCCCGGGGAGTACTACGAGCAGTACTTC
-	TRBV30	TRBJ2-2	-	CAWRADPRTGELFF	TGTGCCTGGAGGGCTGATCCTAGGACCGGGGAGCTGTTTTTT
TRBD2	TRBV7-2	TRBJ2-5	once	CASSFGGGGTIWAQYF	TGTGCCAGCAGCTTCGGGGGCGGGGGGACCATCTGGGCCCAGTACTTC
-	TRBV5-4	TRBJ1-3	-	CASSPGGFSGNTIYF	TGTGCCAGCAGCCCCGGTGGTTTCTCTGGAAACACCATATATTTT
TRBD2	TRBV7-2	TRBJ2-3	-	CASSLPRGLAGGDTQYF	TGTGCCAGCAGCTTACCCAGAGGACTAGCGGGGGGAGATACGCAGTATTTT
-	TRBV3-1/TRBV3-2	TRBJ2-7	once	CASKESALSYEQYF	TGTGCCAGTAAAGAATCAGCGTTATCCTACGAGCAGTACTTC
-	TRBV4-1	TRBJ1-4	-	CASSQPGATNEKLFF	TGCGCCAGCAGCCAACCTGGAGCAACTAATGAAAAACTGTTTTTT
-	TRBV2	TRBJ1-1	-	CASSGDRNTEAFF	TGTGCCAGCAGTGGCGACAGAAACACTGAAGCTTTCTTT
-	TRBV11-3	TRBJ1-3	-	CASSPRGSDTIYF	TGTGCCAGCAGTCCACGGGGGTCGGACACCATATATTTT
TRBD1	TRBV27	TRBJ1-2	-	CASSPWTGDGYTF	TGTGCCAGCAGTCCGTGGACAGGGGATGGCTACACCTTC
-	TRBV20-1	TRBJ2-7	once	CSASGQLEQYF	TGCAGTGCTAGCGGACAGCTCGAGCAGTACTTC
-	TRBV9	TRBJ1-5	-	CASSVGLEDQPQHF	TGTGCCAGCAGCGTAGGACTCGAGGATCAGCCCCAGCATTTT
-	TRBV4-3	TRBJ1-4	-	CASSRKSATNEKLFF	TGCGCCAGCAGCAGAAAGAGCGCAACTAATGAAAAACTGTTTTTT
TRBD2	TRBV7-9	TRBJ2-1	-	CASSTSSGWVSEQFF	TGTGCCAGCAGCACCTCTAGCGGGTGGGTGAGTGAGCAGTTCTTC
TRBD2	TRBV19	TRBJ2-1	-	CASRGGLSSYNEQFF	TGTGCCAGTCGCGGGGGGCTTAGCTCCTACAATGAGCAGTTCTTC
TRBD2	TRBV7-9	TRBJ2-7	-	CASSLRASGSAVVQYF	TGTGCCAGCAGCTTACGGGCTAGCGGGTCGGCCGTAGTGCAGTACTTC
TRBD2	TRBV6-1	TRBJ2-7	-	CASSEIAGGPEQYF	TGTGCCAGCAGTGAAATAGCGGGAGGGCCCGAGCAGTACTTC
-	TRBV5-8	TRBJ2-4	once	CASSLGGGDKYF	TGTGCCAGCAGCTTGGGAGGGGGGGACAAGTACTTC
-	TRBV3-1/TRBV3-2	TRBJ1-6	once	CASSLGGNGNSPLHF	TGTGCCAGCAGCCTAGGAGGAAATGGGAACTCACCCCTCCACTTT
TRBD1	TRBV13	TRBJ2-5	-	CASSLGRGRKETQYF	TGTGCCAGCAGCTTGGGTAGGGGGCGAAAAGAGACCCAGTACTTC
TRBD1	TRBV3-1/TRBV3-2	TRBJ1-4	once	CASSRTGMVNEKLFF	TGTGCCAGCAGCCGGACAGGGATGGTTAATGAAAAACTGTTTTTT
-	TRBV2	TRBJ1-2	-	CASSGGENYGYTF	TGTGCCAGCAGTGGTGGGGAGAACTATGGCTACACCTTC
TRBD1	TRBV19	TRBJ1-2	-	CASRNRGDWGYTF	TGTGCCAGTAGAAACAGGGGGGATTGGGGCTACACCTTC
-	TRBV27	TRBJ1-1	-	CASVEGTYNTEAFF	TGTGCCAGTGTGGAGGGGACCTACAACACTGAAGCTTTCTTT
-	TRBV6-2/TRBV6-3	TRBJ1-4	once	CASSYGGLTEKLFF	TGTGCCAGCAGTTACGGGGGCCTCACTGAAAAACTGTTTTTT
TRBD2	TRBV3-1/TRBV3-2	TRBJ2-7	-	CASSRAGGAYEQYF	TGTGCCAGCAGCCGGGCGGGAGGAGCCTACGAGCAGTACTTC
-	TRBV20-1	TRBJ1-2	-	CSAKQGYGYTF	TGCAGTGCCAAACAGGGCTATGGCTACACCTTC
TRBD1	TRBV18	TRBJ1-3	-	CASSPPRGQSPSGNTIYF	TGTGCCAGCTCCCCTCCGAGGGGACAGTCACCCTCTGGAAACACCATATATTTT
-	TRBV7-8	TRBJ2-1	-	CASSLIPNNEQFF	TGTGCCAGCAGCTTAATTCCAAACAATGAGCAGTTCTTC